This record looks at one TCR beta chain sequence and its context. Time point described: pretreatment peripheral blood. This record comes from a study of PD-L1 blockade in urothelial cancer. The method was immunoSEQ multiplex PCR; TCRdb's version includes in-frame clones alone and lacks a portion of them. The repertoire holds about 81,000 clones, with roughly 90% as singletons. The material sequenced was PBMCs, taken around atezolizumab (anti-PD-L1) treatment. The receptor was isolated from a woman aged 80 or over with urothelial cancer.

The CDR3 DNA reads as TGTGCCAGCAGCCCGCTCCTGAGCTCCTACGAGCAGTACTTC. Its translation is CASSPLLSSYEQYF. The J gene is TRBJ2-7, the V gene TRBV7-8; no reliable D call. Germline V CDR1 and CDR2: SGHVS, FQNEAQ. V dropped 5 bases and J dropped 0 bases, with 11 bases sitting between them. CDR3 length: 14 residues.